Listed below are T cell receptor beta chains from one sample, sequenced in a study of T-cell reconstitution after alpha-beta-depleted transplantation in children. Using its own MiXCR run on the PCR reads, TCRdb lists one record per CDR3 protein. The profile covers hundreds of thousands of distinct CDR3 sequences, with roughly 8.2% appearing a single time and roughly 6% taken by the ten largest. The sample was PBMCs, mostly from graft donor cells, taken 180 days after TCRalphabeta/CD19-depleted stem cell transplant. The receptors shown here come from a male patient between 5 and 17 years old who had a stem cell transplant for acute lymphoblastic leukemia, so the T cells may come from the graft donor. The CDR3 runs from the conserved cysteine through the conserved F or W. A D gene is named only where the DNA matches it firmly. Not all rows give a size; the values are once, few, many and, for expanded clones, a class.

TRBJ2-7 many TRBV7-3 . 15 CASSLRYRGSYEQYF TGTGCCAGCAGCTTAAGATATAGGGGCTCCTACGAGCAGTACTTC
TRBJ2-2 many TRBV11-2 . 15 CASSSTGTNTGELFF TGTGCCAGCAGCTCGACAGGCACGAACACCGGGGAGCTGTTTTTT
TRBJ1-5 . TRBV7-2 TRBD1 15 CASSPTGTGDQPQHF TGTGCCAGCAGCCCAACCGGGACAGGGGATCAGCCCCAGCATTTT
TRBJ2-1 many TRBV25-1 . 15 CASSDWLPLHNEQFF TGTGCCAGCAGTGACTGGCTACCGCTCCACAATGAGCAGTTCTTC
TRBJ2-1 many TRBV2 TRBD2 15 CASRPGTSGTNEQFF TGTGCCAGCCGCCCCGGGACTAGCGGGACCAATGAGCAGTTCTTC
TRBJ2-1 . TRBV20-1 . 13 CSARQLHYNEQFF TGCAGTGCTCGGCAGCTTCACTACAATGAGCAGTTCTTC
TRBJ2-2 many TRBV7-8 . 14 CASSPGQNTGELFF TGTGCCAGCAGCCCGGGACAGAACACCGGGGAGCTGTTTTTT
TRBJ2-1 many TRBV5-6 TRBD2 17 CASSLALGLAANNEQFF TGTGCCAGCAGCTTGGCCCTGGGACTAGCGGCTAACAATGAGCAGTTCTTC
TRBJ1-5 many TRBV28 . 14 CASRGRSTSQPQHF TGTGCCAGCAGGGGCAGATCTACGAGTCAGCCCCAGCATTTT
TRBJ1-5 many TRBV6-2/TRBV6-3 TRBD1 14 CASSQGQVGQPQHF TGTGCCAGCAGTCAGGGACAGGTAGGACAGCCCCAGCATTTT
TRBJ1-2 many TRBV6-5 . 15 CASSSVPGTPYGYTF TGTGCCAGCAGTTCCGTCCCCGGGACGCCATATGGCTACACCTTC
TRBJ2-7 many TRBV11-1 TRBD2 16 CASSSPPGTRKNEQYF TGTGCCAGCAGCTCGCCCCCCGGGACTAGAAAGAACGAGCAGTACTTC
TRBJ2-7 many TRBV9 . 13 CASSESLNPEQYF TGTGCCAGCAGCGAATCTCTAAATCCCGAGCAGTACTTC
TRBJ1-5 . TRBV9 . 15 CASSVGVTKDQPQHF TGTGCCAGCAGCGTAGGAGTTACGAAGGATCAGCCCCAGCATTTT
TRBJ2-6 many TRBV7-6 . 19 CASSLWGRDSRSGANVLTF TGTGCCAGCAGCTTATGGGGGCGGGACAGCCGCTCTGGGGCCAACGTCCTGACTTTC
TRBJ2-7 many TRBV6-1 . 12 CASSGWVYEQYF TGTGCCAGCAGTGGATGGGTGTACGAGCAGTACTTC
TRBJ2-3 many TRBV4-2 TRBD1 19 CASSRFRDRGPSSTDTQYF TGTGCCAGCAGCCGCTTCCGGGACAGGGGGCCCTCTAGCACAGATACGCAGTATTTT
TRBJ2-3 many TRBV7-6 TRBD2 14 CASSKTSSTDTQYF TGTGCCAGCAGCAAGACTAGCTCCACAGATACGCAGTATTTT
TRBJ2-5 few TRBV9 TRBD2 16 CASSVSPAGTQGTQYF TGTGCCAGCAGCGTATCACCAGCGGGGACCCAGGGGACCCAGTACTTC
TRBJ1-3 many TRBV7-8 TRBD1 17 CASSSKGQVFSGNTIYF TGTGCCAGCAGCTCGAAGGGACAGGTGTTCTCTGGAAACACCATATATTTT
TRBJ1-5 many TRBV9 . 13 CASSEMGGQPQHF TGTGCCAGCAGCGAGATGGGAGGACAGCCCCAGCATTTT
TRBJ2-1 many TRBV5-1 . 12 CASSSSLDEQFF TGCGCCAGCAGCAGTTCTTTGGATGAGCAGTTCTTC
TRBJ2-5 . TRBV18 . 15 CASSPLRGPQETQYF TGTGCCAGCTCACCACTACGTGGCCCCCAAGAGACCCAGTACTTC
TRBJ2-7 many TRBV20-1 . 12 CSARGEVYEQYF TGCAGTGCTAGGGGTGAGGTCTACGAGCAGTACTTC
TRBJ1-1 many TRBV7-2 . 14 CASSLGGRSPEAFF TGTGCCAGCAGCTTAGGGGGGCGCTCCCCTGAAGCTTTCTTT
TRBJ1-3 many TRBV27 . 14 CASSLSRGGNTIYF TGTGCCAGCAGTTTGTCCAGGGGAGGAAACACCATATATTTT
TRBJ2-1 few TRBV28 TRBD1 14 CASSLDRRDNEQFF TGTGCCAGCAGTTTGGACAGGAGAGACAATGAGCAGTTCTTC
TRBJ2-3 many TRBV5-1 TRBD1 17 CASSLASRDRFTDTQYF TGCGCCAGCAGCTTGGCTTCCCGGGACAGGTTCACAGATACGCAGTATTTT
TRBJ1-1 many TRBV20-1 . 16 CSAPRSPPREGTEAFF TGCAGTGCTCCCCGATCCCCGCCTAGGGAAGGCACTGAAGCTTTCTTT
TRBJ2-1 many TRBV12-3/TRBV12-4 . 15 CASSFVASVYNEQFF TGTGCCAGCAGTTTCGTCGCTAGCGTCTACAATGAGCAGTTCTTC
TRBJ2-2 many TRBV5-1 . 13 CASSLEAFGELFF TGCGCCAGCAGCTTGGAAGCTTTTGGGGAGCTGTTTTTT
TRBJ2-2 many TRBV6-1 . 16 CASSEQGTTNTGELFF TGTGCCAGCAGTGAACAGGGGACGACGAACACCGGGGAGCTGTTTTTT
TRBJ2-2 . TRBV23-1 TRBD2 18 CASSQSKAGLENTGELFF TGCGCCAGCAGTCAATCGAAGGCGGGACTAGAGAACACCGGGGAGCTGTTTTTT
TRBJ2-7 many TRBV3-1 TRBD2 14 CASTGRESPYEQYF TGTGCCAGCACAGGGCGGGAGTCCCCCTACGAGCAGTACTTC
TRBJ2-1 . TRBV19 TRBD2 14 CASSLAGGGNGQFF TGTGCCAGTAGTCTAGCGGGAGGAGGCAATGGGCAGTTCTTC
TRBJ2-7 many TRBV12-3/TRBV12-4 TRBD2 16 CASSLGQRGGSYEQYF TGTGCCAGCAGTTTGGGGCAGCGGGGGGGCTCCTACGAGCAGTACTTC
TRBJ2-1 many TRBV7-9 . 15 CASSPKGGLYNEQFF TGTGCCAGCAGCCCCAAAGGGGGGCTGTACAATGAGCAGTTCTTC
TRBJ2-1 many TRBV3-1 . 16 CASSQDTGSSYNEQFF TGTGCCAGCAGCCAAGATACAGGGTCGTCCTACAATGAGCAGTTCTTC
TRBJ2-1 few TRBV11-2 TRBD2 16 CASSRNGAERGNEQFF TGTGCCAGCAGCCGAAACGGGGCAGAGCGGGGGAATGAGCAGTTCTTC
TRBJ1-2 many TRBV6-2/TRBV6-3 . 13 CASSYAGRGVYTF TGTGCCAGCAGTTACGCAGGGAGGGGCGTCTACACCTTC
TRBJ2-2 few TRBV3-1 TRBD2 18 CASSQLGLAPTSTGELFF TGTGCCAGCAGCCAACTTGGACTAGCGCCGACCTCCACCGGGGAGCTGTTTTTT
TRBJ2-2 many TRBV7-8 . 14 CASSLPGGIGELFF TGTGCCAGCAGCCTCCCAGGTGGAATCGGGGAGCTGTTTTTT
TRBJ2-4 many TRBV4-1 . 12 CASSQSGNIQYF TGCGCCAGCAGCCAGAGTGGAAACATTCAGTACTTC
TRBJ1-2 many TRBV7-9 . 14 CASSLELAFYGYTF TGTGCCAGCAGCTTAGAATTAGCCTTCTATGGCTACACCTTC
TRBJ1-2 few TRBV6-2/TRBV6-3 . 15 CASSGPGQGDYGYTF TGTGCCAGCAGTGGGCCGGGACAAGGGGACTATGGCTACACCTTC
TRBJ1-5 many TRBV27 TRBD1 20 CASSLSPDRAPGMGNQPQHF TGTGCCAGCAGTTTATCCCCGGACAGGGCGCCTGGGATGGGCAATCAGCCCCAGCATTTT